This TCR beta chain stems from a study of Graves' ophthalmopathy and Graves' hyperthyroidism. Study-wide results and limits: With a specificity of 72.22% and a sensitivity of about 70%, the model predicted ophthalmopathy progression.

Investigators amplified TCR beta CDR3 regions from RNA transcripts. An opening RT-PCR round employed HTBI primers and preceded a second-round multiplex PCR. Each CDR3 protein is one row after TCRdb ran MiXCR on the multiplex PCR reads. Among under 800,000 distinct CDR3 sequences listed, around a fifth were seen once. Symptoms, serum thyroxine and TRAb, thyroid ultrasound, and orbital computed tomography formed the diagnostic basis. The PBMCs had their origin in 10 ml of fresh peripheral blood. There are many counts of this clonotype. Its specificity is not known. The V gene lost 6 bases and the J gene lost 8 bases, with 17 bases spanning the gap. There are 13 residues in the CDR3. Germline CDR1 and CDR2: SNHLY and FYNNEI.

The rearrangement links TRBV2 to TRBJ2-7; unclear D gene. The receptor comes from a woman between 18 and 29 years old with stable Graves' hyperthyroidism. Some clones in this sample may be carry-over from other donors' samples. Sequenced material: peripheral blood. CDR3 sequence: CASRSLTPGKQYF. DNA for the CDR3: TGTGCCAGCAGGTCACTGACCCCCGGTAAGCAGTACTTC.